The next 15 T cell receptor beta chains were all read from a single sample in a study of early T cells in non-severe SARS-CoV-2 infection. TCRdb recomputed calls from the 5' RACE reads with MiXCR, one row per CDR3 protein. The data hold approximately 21,000 distinct CDR3 sequences, with 5.3% observed a single time. The sample comprised whole blood. The source of these receptors is an adult who was a healthcare worker with PCR-confirmed SARS-CoV-2 infection or an uninfected control (not recorded which).

This clonotype was detected ten times or more. This chain links TRBV20-1 with TRBJ2-1, with a weak D call TRBD1 (6 bases). The CDR3 sequence is 15 residues long. Germline-derived CDR1 and CDR2 are DFQATT and SNEGSKA (reference sequence). Trimming pared 1 base from V and 4 bases from J, leaving 14 bases between. The CDR3 loop reads CSARAQGPLYNEQFF. CDR3 bases: TGCAGTGCTAGAGCACAGGGTCCCCTTTACAATGAGCAGTTCTTC.

This clonotype was counted at least ten times. The J gene is TRBJ2-1, the V gene TRBV7-3; the match to TRBD2 covers 14 bases. Per the germline V gene, CDR1 is SGHTA and CDR2 is FQGTGA. The CDR3 is 16 amino acids. The junction had 6 bases not matched to a gene; V was cut back by 5 bases and J by 6 bases. CDR3 in DNA: TGTGCCAGCAGCCCCCCGGGACTAGCGGGAGTCAATGAGCAGTTCTTC. Translation gives CASSPPGLAGVNEQFF.

This clonotype was detected ten times or more. This rearrangement joins TRBV4-3 to TRBJ2-3; D is possibly TRBD1 or TRBD2 (5 bases each). Germline V CDR1 and CDR2: LGHNA, YSLEER. V lost 1 base and J 2 bases, leaving 10 bases between the germline ends. The CDR3 is 15 amino acids. DNA of the CDR3: TGCGCCAGCAGCCAAGGTACTGGGACCACAGATACGCAGTATTTT. This encodes CASSQGTGTTDTQYF.

This clonotype was counted ten times or more. The CDR3: CASSYSAGGGRNTQYF. The CDR3 coding sequence is TGTGCCAGCAGTTACTCGGCAGGGGGGGGAAGGAATACGCAGTATTTT. The rearrangement joins TRBV6-5 to TRBJ2-3; D may correspond to TRBD1 or TRBD2 (7 bases each). The CDR3 consists of 16 residues. CDR1 is MNHEY and CDR2 is SVGAGI in the germline V gene. Trimming shortened V by 0 bases and J by 7 bases, and 17 bases separated the two germline ends.

This clonotype was observed at least ten times. This chain joins TRBV6-2 or TRBV6-3 and TRBJ1-5, with TRBD1 matching over 7 bases. The trim removed 6 bases at V and 3 bases at J, leaving 5 bases unmatched. CDR1 is MNHEY and CDR2 is SVGEGT in the germline V gene. This CDR3 contains 14 residues. The CDR3 loop is CASRGQLFNQPQHF. In DNA, the CDR3 is TGTGCCAGCAGGGGACAGCTATTCAATCAGCCCCAGCATTTT.

This clonotype has at least ten counts. The chain's CDR3 is CASSQYGTGTNEKLFF. CDR3 DNA: TGCGCCAGCAGCCAATACGGGACAGGGACTAATGAAAAACTGTTTTTT. This chain links TRBV4-3 with TRBJ1-4; TRBD1 matches 9 bases. Per the germline V gene, CDR1 is LGHNA and CDR2 is YSLEER. J lost 2 bases, V lost 2 bases, and 3 bases had no gene match. The CDR3 is made up of 16 amino acids.

This clonotype was counted at least ten times. The J gene is TRBJ2-3, the V gene TRBV27, with 8 bases aligning to TRBD2. CDR1 is MNHEY and CDR2 is SMNVEV in the germline V gene (reference sequence). This CDR3 comprises 14 residues. With V trimmed by 5 bases and J by 6 bases, 7 bases remained unmatched. CDR3 loop: CASSNGRAEDTQYF. CDR3 bases: TGTGCCAGCAGTAACGGGAGGGCCGAGGATACGCAGTATTTT.

This clonotype was recorded at least ten times. The chain has TRBV28 and TRBJ1-1; D remains ambiguous. CDR3 length equals 14 residues. V lost 8 bases and J lost 1, with 14 bases in between. Germline lookup yields CDR1 MDHEN and CDR2 SYDVKM. CDR3 loop: CASAFVRRNTEAFF. Written as DNA, the CDR3 is TGTGCCAGCGCCTTCGTCAGAAGGAACACTGAAGCTTTCTTT.

This clonotype was seen a handful of times. The chain joins TRBV7-6 to TRBJ2-2; 11 bases are shared with TRBD1. The length of the CDR3 is 16 residues. Germline CDR1 reads SGHVS; CDR2 reads FNYEAQ. J was trimmed by 7 bases and V by 4 bases; bases with no gene match: 8. The CDR3 loop reads CASSSLDRGRSGELFF. Written as DNA, the CDR3 is TGTGCCAGCAGCTCACTGGACAGGGGGCGGAGCGGGGAGCTGTTTTTT.

The CDR3 bases are TGTGCCAGCAGCCCCATGCGGGGAGGCACAGATACGCAGTATTTT. Translating it yields CASSPMRGGTDTQYF. This chain links TRBV7-9 with TRBJ2-3, with D maybe TRBD2 (6 bases). The CDR3 is 15 residues long. Germline V gene sequence: CDR1 SEHNR, CDR2 FQNEAQ (reference sequence). V was cut by 5 bases and J by 1 base, with 13 bases left in between. Looking up the rest from reference TRBV7-9 and TRBJ2-3 gives the full variable domain: DTGVSQNPRHKITKRGQNVTFRCDPISEHNRLYWYRQTLGQGPEFLTYFQNEAQLEKSRLLSDRFSAERPKGSFSTLEIQRTEQGDSAMYLCASSPMRGGTDTQYFGPGTRLTVL.

This clonotype was seen repeatedly, ten times or more. This rearrangement joins TRBV18 to TRBJ2-5; D gene unclear. Trimming shortened V by 6 bases and J by 3 bases, and 11 bases separated the two germline ends. This CDR3 has 13 residues. Germline CDR1 is KGHSH and CDR2 is LQKENI. CDR3 amino acids: CASSPVVEETQYF. The CDR3 coding sequence is TGTGCCAGCTCCCCCGTGGTTGAAGAGACCCAGTACTTC.

Many counts were recorded for this clonotype. This sequence joins TRBV7-3 and TRBJ1-5; weak D call: TRBD1 (6 bases). The CDR3 contains 15 residues. The V gene's germline CDR1 is SGHTA and CDR2 FQGTGA. The germline V and J ends were trimmed by 5 bases and 3 bases, with 14 bases remaining between them. The chain's CDR3 is CASSPQQGDNQPQHF. CDR3 nucleotides: TGTGCCAGCAGCCCCCAACAGGGAGACAATCAGCCCCAGCATTTT.

This clonotype has a count of ten or more. The chain carries TRBV11-2 and TRBJ2-1, with D uncertain. The CDR3 runs 13 residues. Looked up from germline, CDR1 is SGHAT and CDR2 is FQNNGV. V shed 4 bases and J shed 8 bases, with 12 bases lying between them. The CDR3 reads CASSYEVFDEQFF. Written as DNA, the CDR3 is TGTGCCAGCAGCTACGAAGTTTTTGATGAGCAGTTCTTC. Together with reference TRBV11-2 and TRBJ2-1, the CDR3 gives the full variable domain: EAGVAQSPRYKIIEKRQSVAFWCNPISGHATLYWYQQILGQGPKLLIQFQNNGVVDDSQLPKDRFSAERLKGVDSTLKIQPAKLEDSAVYLCASSYEVFDEQFFGPGTRLTVL.

This clonotype was counted ten times or more. DNA of the CDR3: TGTGCCAGCAGTGAGAACTCTGGAAACACCATATATTTT. Translated: CASSENSGNTIYF. The chain joins TRBV3-1 to TRBJ1-3; D is ambiguous. The germline V and J ends were trimmed by 6 bases and 0 bases, with 6 bases remaining between them. The CDR3 extends over 13 amino acids. Germline-derived CDR1 and CDR2 are LGHDT and YNNKEL (reference sequence).

This sequence joins TRBV3-1 and TRBJ1-5; D unclear. The CDR3 length is 17 residues. V gave up 4 bases and J gave up 2 bases, with 18 bases separating them. CDR1 is LGHDT, CDR2 YNNKEL, per germline (reference sequence). DNA for the CDR3: TGTGCCAGCAGCCTAAGGGAAGTTGGGCAAGGCAATCAGCCCCAGCATTTT. It translates to CASSLREVGQGNQPQHF.